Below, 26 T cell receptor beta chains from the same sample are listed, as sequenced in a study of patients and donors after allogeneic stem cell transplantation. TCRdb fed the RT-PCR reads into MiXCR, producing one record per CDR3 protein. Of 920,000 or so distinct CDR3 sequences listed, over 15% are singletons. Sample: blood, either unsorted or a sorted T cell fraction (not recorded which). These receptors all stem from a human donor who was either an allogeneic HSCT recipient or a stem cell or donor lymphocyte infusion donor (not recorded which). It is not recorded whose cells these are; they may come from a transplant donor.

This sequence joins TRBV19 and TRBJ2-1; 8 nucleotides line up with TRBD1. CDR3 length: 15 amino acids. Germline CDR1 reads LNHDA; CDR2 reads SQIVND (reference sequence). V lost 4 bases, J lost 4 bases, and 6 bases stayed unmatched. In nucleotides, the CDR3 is TGTGCCAGTAGTAAACTGGACAGGGTTTACAATGAGCAGTTCTTC. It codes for CASSKLDRVYNEQFF.

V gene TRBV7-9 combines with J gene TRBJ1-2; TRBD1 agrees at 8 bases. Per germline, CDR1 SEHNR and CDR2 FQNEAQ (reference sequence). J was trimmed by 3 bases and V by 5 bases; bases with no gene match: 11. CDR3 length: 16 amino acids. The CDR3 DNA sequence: TGTGCCAGCAGCCCGCCAAGGCGGGACAGGCACTATGGCTACACCTTC. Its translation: CASSPPRRDRHYGYTF.

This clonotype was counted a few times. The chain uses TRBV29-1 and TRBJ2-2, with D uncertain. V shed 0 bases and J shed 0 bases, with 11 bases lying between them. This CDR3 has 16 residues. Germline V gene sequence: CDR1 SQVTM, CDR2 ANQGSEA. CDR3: CSVEDPWRSNTGELFF. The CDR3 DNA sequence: TGCAGCGTTGAAGATCCCTGGCGGTCGAACACCGGGGAGCTGTTTTTT.

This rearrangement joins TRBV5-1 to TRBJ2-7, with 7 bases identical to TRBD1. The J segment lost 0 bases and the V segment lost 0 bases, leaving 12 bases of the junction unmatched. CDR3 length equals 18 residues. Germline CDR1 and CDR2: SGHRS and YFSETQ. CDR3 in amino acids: CASSLGRLDRDYSYEQYF. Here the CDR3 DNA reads TGCGCCAGCAGCTTGGGGCGGCTAGACAGGGATTACTCCTACGAGCAGTACTTC.

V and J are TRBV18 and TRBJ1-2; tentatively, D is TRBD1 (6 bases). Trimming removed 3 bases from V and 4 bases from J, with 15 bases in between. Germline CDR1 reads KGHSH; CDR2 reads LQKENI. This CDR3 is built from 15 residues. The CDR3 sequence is CASSPKQQGSYGYTF. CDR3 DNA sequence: TGTGCCAGCTCACCCAAACAACAGGGAAGCTATGGCTACACCTTC.

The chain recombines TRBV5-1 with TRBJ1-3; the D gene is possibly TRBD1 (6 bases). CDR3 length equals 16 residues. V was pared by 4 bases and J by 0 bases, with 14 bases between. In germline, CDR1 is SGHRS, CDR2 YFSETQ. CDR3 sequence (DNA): TGCGCCAGCAGCCTAGCGGGGGCCTTCTCTGGAAACACCATATATTTT. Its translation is CASSLAGAFSGNTIYF.

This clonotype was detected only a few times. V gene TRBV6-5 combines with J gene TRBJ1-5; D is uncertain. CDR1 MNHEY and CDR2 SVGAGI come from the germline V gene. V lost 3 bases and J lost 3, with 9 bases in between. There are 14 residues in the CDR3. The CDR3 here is CASSYPGNNQPQHF. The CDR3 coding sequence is TGTGCCAGCAGTTATCCAGGTAACAATCAGCCCCAGCATTTT.

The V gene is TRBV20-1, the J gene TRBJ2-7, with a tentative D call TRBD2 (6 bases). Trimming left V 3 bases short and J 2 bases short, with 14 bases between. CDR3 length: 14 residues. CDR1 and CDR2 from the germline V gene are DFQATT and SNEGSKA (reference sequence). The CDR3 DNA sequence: TGCAGTGCTAGTATCGGACTACAAGCCTACGAGCAGTACTTC. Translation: CSASIGLQAYEQYF.

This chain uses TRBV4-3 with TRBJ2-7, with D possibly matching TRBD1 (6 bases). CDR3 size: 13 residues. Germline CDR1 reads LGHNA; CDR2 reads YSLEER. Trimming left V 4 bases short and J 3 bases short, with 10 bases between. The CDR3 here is CASSRARGYEQYF. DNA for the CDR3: TGCGCCAGCAGCCGAGCCAGGGGCTACGAGCAGTACTTC.

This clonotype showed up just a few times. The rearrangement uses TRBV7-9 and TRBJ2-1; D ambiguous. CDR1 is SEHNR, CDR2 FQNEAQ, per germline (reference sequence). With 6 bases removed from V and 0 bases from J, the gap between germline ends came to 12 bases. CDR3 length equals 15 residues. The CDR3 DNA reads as TGTGCCAGCAGTTCCACTGTTAGCTCCTACAATGAGCAGTTCTTC. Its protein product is CASSSTVSSYNEQFF.

CDR3 DNA sequence: TGCAGTGCTACTGGGACTAGCGGGAGCTCCTACAATGAGCAGTTCTTC. This encodes CSATGTSGSSYNEQFF. This chain connects TRBV20-1 to TRBJ2-1; 14 bases align to TRBD2. V lost 4 bases, J lost 0 bases, and 2 bases stayed unmatched. CDR1 is DFQATT and CDR2 is SNEGSKA in the germline V gene (reference sequence). The CDR3 is 16 amino acids.

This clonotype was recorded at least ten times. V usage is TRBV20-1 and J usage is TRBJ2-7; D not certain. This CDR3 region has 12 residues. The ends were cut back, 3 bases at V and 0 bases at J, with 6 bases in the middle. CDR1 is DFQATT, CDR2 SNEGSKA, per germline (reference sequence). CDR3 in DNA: TGCAGTGCTAGGGCGGACTCCTACGAGCAGTACTTC. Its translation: CSARADSYEQYF.

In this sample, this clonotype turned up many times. The CDR3 loop is CSARAGNSPLHF. DNA for the CDR3: TGCAGTGCTAGAGCTGGTAATTCACCCCTCCACTTT. The chain is built from TRBV20-1 and TRBJ1-6, with unresolved D. CDR1 and CDR2 from the germline V gene are DFQATT and SNEGSKA (reference sequence). V was clipped by 1 base and J by 6 bases, with 4 bases between them. This CDR3 has 12 residues.

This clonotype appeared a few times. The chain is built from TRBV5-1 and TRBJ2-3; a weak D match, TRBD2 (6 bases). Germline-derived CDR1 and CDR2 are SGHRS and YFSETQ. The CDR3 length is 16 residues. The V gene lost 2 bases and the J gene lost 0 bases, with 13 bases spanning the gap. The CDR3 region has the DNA TGCGCCAGCAGCTTCGGGTCGGCGGGGAGCACAGATACGCAGTATTTT. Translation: CASSFGSAGSTDTQYF. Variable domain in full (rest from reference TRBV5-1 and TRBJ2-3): KAGVTQTPRYLIKTRGQQVTLSCSPISGHRSVSWYQQTPGQGLQFLFEYFSETQRNKGNFPGRFSGRQFSNSRSEMNVSTLELGDSALYLCASSFGSAGSTDTQYFGPGTRLTVL.

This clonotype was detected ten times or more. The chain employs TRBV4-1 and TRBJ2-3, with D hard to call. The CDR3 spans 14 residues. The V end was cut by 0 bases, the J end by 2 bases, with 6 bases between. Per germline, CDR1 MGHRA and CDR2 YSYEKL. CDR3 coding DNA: TGCGCCAGCAGCCAAGATGATTCCACAGATACGCAGTATTTT. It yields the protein CASSQDDSTDTQYF.

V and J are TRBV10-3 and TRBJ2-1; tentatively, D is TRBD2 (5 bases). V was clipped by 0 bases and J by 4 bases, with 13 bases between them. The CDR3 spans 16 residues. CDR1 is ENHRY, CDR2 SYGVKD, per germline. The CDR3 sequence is CAISESRGLPYNEQFF. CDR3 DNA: TGTGCCATCAGTGAGTCACGGGGATTACCTTACAATGAGCAGTTCTTC.

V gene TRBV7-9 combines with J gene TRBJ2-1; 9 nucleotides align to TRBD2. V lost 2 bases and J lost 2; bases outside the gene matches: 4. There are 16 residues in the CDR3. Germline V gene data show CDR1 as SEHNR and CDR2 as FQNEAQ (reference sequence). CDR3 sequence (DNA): TGTGCCAGCAGCTTAACTGGCGGGGGGGCCTACAATGAGCAGTTCTTC. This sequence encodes CASSLTGGGAYNEQFF.

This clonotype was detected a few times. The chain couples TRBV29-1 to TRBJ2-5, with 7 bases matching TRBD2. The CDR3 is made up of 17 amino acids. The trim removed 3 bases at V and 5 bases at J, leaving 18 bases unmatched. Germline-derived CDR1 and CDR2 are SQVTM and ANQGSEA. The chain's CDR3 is CSVDNVLADMFGETQYF. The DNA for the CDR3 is TGCAGCGTTGATAATGTCCTAGCGGATATGTTCGGGGAGACCCAGTACTTC.

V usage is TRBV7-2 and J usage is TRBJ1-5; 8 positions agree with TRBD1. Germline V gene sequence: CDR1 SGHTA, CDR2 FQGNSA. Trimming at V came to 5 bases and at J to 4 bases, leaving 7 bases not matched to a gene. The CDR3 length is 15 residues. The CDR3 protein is CASSPGQARNQPQHF. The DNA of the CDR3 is TGTGCCAGCAGCCCGGGACAGGCAAGGAATCAGCCCCAGCATTTT.

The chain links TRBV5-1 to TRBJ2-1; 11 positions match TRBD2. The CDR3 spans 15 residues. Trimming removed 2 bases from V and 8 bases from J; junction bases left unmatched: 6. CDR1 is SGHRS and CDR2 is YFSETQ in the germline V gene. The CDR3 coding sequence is TGCGCCAGCAGCTTTAGCGGGAGGGTTTTTTATGAGCAGTTCTTC. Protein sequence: CASSFSGRVFYEQFF.

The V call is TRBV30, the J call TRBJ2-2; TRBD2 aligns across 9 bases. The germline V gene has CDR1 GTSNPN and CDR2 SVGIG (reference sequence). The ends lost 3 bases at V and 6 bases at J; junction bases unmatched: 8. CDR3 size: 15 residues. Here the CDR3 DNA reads TGTGCCTGGAGCCATAGCGGGAGCGTCGCCGGGGAGCTGTTTTTT. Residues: CAWSHSGSVAGELFF.

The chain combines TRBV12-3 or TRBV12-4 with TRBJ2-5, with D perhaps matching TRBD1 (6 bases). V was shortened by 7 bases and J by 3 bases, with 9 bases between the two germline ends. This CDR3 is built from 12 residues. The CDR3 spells CASTPGEETQYF. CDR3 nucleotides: TGTGCCAGCACCCCAGGGGAAGAGACCCAGTACTTC.

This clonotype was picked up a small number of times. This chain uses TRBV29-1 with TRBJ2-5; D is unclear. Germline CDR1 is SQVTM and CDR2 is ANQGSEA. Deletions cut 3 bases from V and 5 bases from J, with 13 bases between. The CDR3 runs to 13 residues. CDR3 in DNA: TGCAGCGTTGAGTCGGGTATGGGGGAGACCCAGTACTTC. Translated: CSVESGMGETQYF.

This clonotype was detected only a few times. CDR3 nucleotide sequence: TGTGCCAGCAGCTTAGGCCGAGGGGGGGACTATGGCTACACCTTC. It is translated as CASSLGRGGDYGYTF. V gene TRBV7-9 combines with J gene TRBJ1-2; D possibly corresponds to TRBD1 (6 bases). The length of the CDR3 is 15 residues. CDR1 SEHNR and CDR2 FQNEAQ come from the germline V gene (reference sequence). The V and J ends lost 1 base and 3 bases respectively, with 12 bases between them. The whole variable domain, remainder taken from reference TRBV7-9 and TRBJ1-2, is DTGVSQNPRHKITKRGQNVTFRCDPISEHNRLYWYRQTLGQGPEFLTYFQNEAQLEKSRLLSDRFSAERPKGSFSTLEIQRTEQGDSAMYLCASSLGRGGDYGYTFGSGTRLTVV.

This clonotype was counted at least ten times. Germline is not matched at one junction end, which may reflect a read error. For the CDR3, the DNA is TGCAGCCTTGACAGGGGGCTCGGCTATGGCTACACCTTC. Its translation: CSLDRGLGYGYTF. This chain uses TRBV29-1 with TRBJ1-2; 10 bases align to TRBD1. The germline V gene encodes CDR1 SQVTM and CDR2 ANQGSEA. The CDR3 covers 13 residues.

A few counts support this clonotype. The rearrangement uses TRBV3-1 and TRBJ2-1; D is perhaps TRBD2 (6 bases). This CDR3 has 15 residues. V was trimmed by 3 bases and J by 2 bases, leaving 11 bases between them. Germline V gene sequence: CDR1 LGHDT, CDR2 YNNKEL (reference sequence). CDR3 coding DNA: TGTGCCAGCAGCCATGGAGGGATCCCCTACAATGAGCAGTTCTTC. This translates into CASSHGGIPYNEQFF.